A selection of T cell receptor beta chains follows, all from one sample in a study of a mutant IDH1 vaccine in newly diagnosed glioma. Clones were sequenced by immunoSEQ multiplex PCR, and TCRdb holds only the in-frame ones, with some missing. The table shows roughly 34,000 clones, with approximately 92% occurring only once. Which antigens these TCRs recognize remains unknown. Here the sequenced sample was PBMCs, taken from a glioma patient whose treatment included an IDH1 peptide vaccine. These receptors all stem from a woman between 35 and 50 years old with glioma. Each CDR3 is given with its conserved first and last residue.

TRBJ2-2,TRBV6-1,CAMGTQANTGELFF
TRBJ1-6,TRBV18,CASSPGQGYSPLHF
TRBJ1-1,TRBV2,CATSGAMGTEAFF
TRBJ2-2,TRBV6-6,CASDPQGNTGELFF
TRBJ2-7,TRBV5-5,CASRNLQGNEQYF
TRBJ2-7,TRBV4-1,CASSQGTMYYSGGHEQYF
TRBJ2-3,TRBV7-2,CASSLSTDTQYF
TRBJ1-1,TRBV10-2,CASSVGLNTEAFF
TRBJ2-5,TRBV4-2,CASSQEGLAGIGPQMTQYF
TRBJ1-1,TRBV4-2,CASSPTGSDTEAFF
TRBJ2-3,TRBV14,CASSQEGRLAGPQDTQYF
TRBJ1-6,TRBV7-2,CASSLAPSNNSPLHF
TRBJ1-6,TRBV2,CASSPGQGTPLHF
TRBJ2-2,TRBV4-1,CASSRSDRGPGTGELFF
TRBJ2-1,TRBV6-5,CASSSTGDEQFF
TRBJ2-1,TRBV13,CASSLQLAALNEQFF
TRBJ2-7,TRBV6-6,CASSLGDGYEQYF
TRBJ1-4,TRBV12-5,CASGLLPGRDEKLFF
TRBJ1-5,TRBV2,CASSPRRWPEQPQHF
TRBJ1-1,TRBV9,CASSPTGEFGPRNTEAFF
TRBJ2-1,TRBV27,CASSFGTSGGYEQFF
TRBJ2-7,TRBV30,CAWSREISTSRYEQYF
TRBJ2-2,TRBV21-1,CASGAQVTGELFF
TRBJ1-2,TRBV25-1,CASSGWAGGTNYGYTF
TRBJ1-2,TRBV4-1,CASGGGNYGYTF
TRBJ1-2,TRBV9,CASSQFGGYTF
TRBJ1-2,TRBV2,CASHSGRIYGYTF
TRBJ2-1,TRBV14,CASSQLSGRALYNEQFF
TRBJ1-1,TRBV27,CASRRVMNTEAFF
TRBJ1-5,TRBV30,CACETGLRSNQPQHF
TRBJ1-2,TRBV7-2,CASSLSTGPYGYTF